The 3 T cell receptor beta chains presented below share a single source sample, sequenced in a study of blood T cells in healthy people across ages. Together with a sample-barcoded 5' primer, a J-beta primer mix was included in a second PCR lasting about 6 to 11 cycles. TCRdb reprocessed the 5' RACE reads via MiXCR and lists one record per CDR3 protein. The sample includes about 640,000 distinct CDR3 sequences, 58% of them seen just once. Sequenced material: blood. These receptors all stem from a man aged 55 to 70 in good health.

This clonotype occurred a few times. The chain employs TRBV20-1 and TRBJ1-1; no clear D gene. CDR1 and CDR2 (germline): DFQATT, SNEGSKA (reference sequence). This CDR3 is 13 amino acids long. Trimming removed 6 bases from V and 1 base from J, with 12 bases in between. The chain's CDR3 is CSAFSTENTEAFF. For the CDR3, the DNA is TGCAGTGCATTTTCAACAGAGAACACTGAAGCTTTCTTT.

V gene TRBV29-1 combines with J gene TRBJ2-1; 13 positions agree with TRBD2. The trim removed 4 bases at V and 9 bases at J, leaving 6 bases unmatched. Germline V CDR1 and CDR2: SQVTM, ANQGSEA. This CDR3 contains 14 residues. DNA for the CDR3: TGCAGCGTTGGCTGGACTAGCGGGGGCGGTGAGCAGTTCTTC. Protein sequence: CSVGWTSGGGEQFF.

This clonotype was recorded a few times. The chain carries TRBV20-1 and TRBJ2-1; maybe TRBD2 (6 bases). The CDR3 length is 14 residues. V was pared by 0 bases and J by 4 bases, with 10 bases between. Germline loops: CDR1 DFQATT, CDR2 SNEGSKA (reference sequence). The CDR3 DNA follows: TGCAGTGCTAGAGATCGGGACTCGTACAATGAGCAGTTCTTC. Its translation is CSARDRDSYNEQFF.